This paragraph covers one TCR beta chain sequence. Its antigen is currently unknown. This record comes from a study of cytotoxic CD8 clonotypes in ibrutinib-treated CLL. In the study overall: Investigators reported 25 or so partial and 2 complete responses; after median approximately 74 months, roughly 14 patients remained remitted and about 12 progressed.

General observations from the study: The study found public clonotypes uncommon, contracting or stable on treatment. Increased clonality at ibrutinib response gave way to a return toward baseline at progression.

Assay used: immunoSEQ multiplex PCR; TCRdb lists only in-frame clones, some missing. The sample holds under 300,000 clones, roughly 76% seen once. The specimen was PBMCs, collected at disease progression, from a patient treated with ibrutinib. This TCR came from a human donor with chronic lymphocytic leukemia.

The CDR3 bases are TGTGCCAGCAGCTCCCTAGGGGTTAACTACGAGCAGTACTTC. It encodes CASSSLGVNYEQYF. This rearrangement joins TRBV5-6 to TRBJ2-7, with D tentatively TRBD1 (5 bases). The CDR3 spans 14 residues. Deletions cut 3 bases from V and 3 bases from J, with 13 bases between. Germline CDR1 is SGHDT and CDR2 is YYEEEE.